The 7 T cell receptor beta chains below come from one sample, sequenced in a study of blood T cell repertoires in COVID-19 (TCRdb year 2020). The library relied on the immunoSEQ multiplex PCR assay. TCRdb stores this immuneACCESS table with in-frame sequences only. Part of the clones is absent; in the studies checked, under half of the shortfall reflects unresolved V genes, and no reason is known for the rest. The table for this sample lists hundreds of thousands of clones; approximately 80% of them were counted only once. Of the sample, approximately 30% falls within the top ten clones. Sequenced: peripheral blood. These receptors were taken from a man between 40 and 49 years old with acute or convalescent COVID-19.

The chain carries TRBV5-6 and TRBJ1-2; 7 bases align to TRBD1. The CDR3 loop spans 15 amino acids. Germline V CDR1 and CDR2: SGHDT, YYEEEE. The ends lost 4 bases at V and 7 bases at J; junction bases unmatched: 13. The CDR3 DNA reads TGTGCCAGCAGCCACCCCCCGACAGGGATGAGTGGCTACACCTTC. This codes for CASSHPPTGMSGYTF.

CDR3 in DNA: TGTGCCAGCTCACTAGGACAGAGACGAATAAATGAGCAGTTCTTC. This sequence encodes CASSLGQRRINEQFF. The chain joins TRBV18 to TRBJ2-1; perhaps TRBD1 as D (6 bases). Deletions cut 4 bases from V and 7 bases from J, with 17 bases between. This CDR3 has 15 amino acids. Germline CDR1 reads KGHSH; CDR2 reads LQKENI.

The chain is built from TRBV5-1 and TRBJ1-2; D remains unclear. Deletions cut 7 bases from V and 3 bases from J, with 7 bases between. The CDR3 spans 11 residues. CDR1 SGHRS and CDR2 YFSETQ come from the germline V gene. The CDR3 DNA reads as TGCGCCAGCGGCGGATACTATGGCTACACCTTC. As protein: CASGGYYGYTF.

The V call is TRBV9, the J call TRBJ2-1, with 8 bases lining up with TRBD1. The trim removed 6 bases at V and 3 bases at J, leaving 5 bases unmatched. Per germline, CDR1 SGDLS and CDR2 YYNGEE. The CDR3 length is 14 residues. CDR3 coding DNA: TGTGCCAGCAACGGACAGGGTAACTACAATGAGCAGTTCTTC. Protein: CASNGQGNYNEQFF.

V usage is TRBV27 and J usage is TRBJ2-1, with a weak D call TRBD1 (5 bases). The V end lost 6 bases, the J end lost 6 bases, and 9 bases lay between the germline ends. Germline V lookup: CDR1 MNHEY, CDR2 SMNVEV (reference sequence). The CDR3 spans 12 residues. In DNA, the CDR3 is TGTGCCAGCAGCCTGACAGCCAATGAGCAGTTCTTC. The encoded protein is CASSLTANEQFF.

The chain couples TRBV11-3 to TRBJ2-2; weak D call: TRBD1 (5 bases). Germline V gives CDR1 SGHNT, CDR2 YENEEA. V was shortened by 3 bases and J by 6 bases, with 8 bases between the two germline ends. This CDR3 spans 13 amino acids. The CDR3 sequence is CASSFTRAGELFF. The CDR3 nucleotides read TGTGCCAGCAGCTTTACCAGGGCCGGGGAGCTGTTTTTT.

This rearrangement joins TRBV6-1 to TRBJ1-5, with 11 nucleotides matching TRBD1. This CDR3 region has 16 residues. CDR1 and CDR2 (germline): MNHNS, SASEGT. V dropped 3 bases and J dropped 4; count of bases not matched to a gene: 5. Written as DNA, the CDR3 is TGTGCCAGCAGTGATAGGGACAGGGGGTGGAATCAGCCCCAGCATTTT. Protein: CASSDRDRGWNQPQHF.